The entry below describes one T cell receptor beta chain. This clone was counted once. Its antigen is unknown. No much larger clone exists at a distance of one base, and base qualities are not known. In the paper's terms, the time point label means: pre-transplant. Thawed unstimulated PBMCs were stained for CD3, CD4 and CD8 and FACS-sorted into CD3+CD4+ and CD3+CD8+ populations. Randomization to immunosuppression withdrawal applied to every one of the 8 studied subjects. The Qiagen DNeasy Blood and Tissue Kit was used to isolate genomic DNA. This entry belongs to a study of T cell clones after liver transplantation (dated by TCRdb to the late 2010s). For the wider study: The samples were obtained from ITN030ST, a randomized trial that attempted immunosuppression withdrawal within 2 years after liver transplantation. Donor-reactive T cell clones were identified using TCRbeta sequencing after a pre-transplant mixed lymphocyte reaction and were then followed in post-transplant blood. Third party-reactive TCRbeta sequences from pre-transplant MLRs were also identified as an antigen-independent comparator for donor-reactive sequences. Of the eight recipients, a few were HCV-positive, while the remaining recipients had been transplanted for non-autoimmune, non-viral indications. No induction therapy was given to the subjects, and standard immunosuppression was administered until randomization at 12-24 months post-transplant. Tolerance was defined as complete immunosuppression withdrawal for at least one year with no rise in liver enzymes beyond twice the upper limit of normal. Blood samples were collected pre-transplant, pre-randomization before withdrawal, and post-randomization after either full withdrawal or failed withdrawal. The studied cohort comprised 8 liver transplant recipients, 3 classified as tolerant and 5 as non-tolerant. What the work shows at the level of the full study, not this receptor alone: Circulating donor-reactive CD4 TCRbeta sequences fell significantly post-transplant in most of the 8 subjects, irrespective of tolerance or HCV status. Without allograft tissue specimens, donor-reactive T cells may have migrated into the graft rather than being deleted. A greater decline was seen for donor-reactive sequences than for third party-reactive sequences, suggesting partial antigen-specific deletion unrelated to withdrawal success. In a couple of subjects, low numbers of available donor cells limited the measurable donor-reactive repertoire. After accounting for repertoire turnover, donor-reactive detection was significantly reduced in 7 of 8 subjects for CD4 and 8 of 8 for CD8. The conclusions were preliminary, being limited by small, heterogeneous patient numbers and by non-standardized post-transplant time points.

High-throughput TCRbeta CDR3 sequencing of frozen genomic DNA was performed by immunoSEQ, including PCR amplification, mapping, bias correction and internal controls. The paper's data handling went like this. Only productive rearrangements were retained, and each unique TCRbeta sequence was defined by its CDR3 nucleotide sequence together with its V and J gene. Donor-reactive sequences required at least 5-fold expansion in CFSE-low cells versus unstimulated pre-transplant cells and at least 0.01% frequency. To ensure at least 90% detection power, minimum frequency thresholds were set for each subject based on that subject's lowest-template unstimulated sample. Jensen-Shannon divergence between the top 1000 TCRbeta sequences after and before transplant was used to measure repertoire turnover. Changes in detection of donor-reactive sequences were tested with two-sided Fisher's exact tests. The clones in this table, taken by TCRdb from immuneACCESS, are in-frame only. Not every clone is retained; where verified, under half of the shortfall comes from an unresolved V gene, and the cause of the rest is unknown. For V, J and clone size, that table is used; D and trimming come from the DNA. Within this sample are 70,000 to 80,000 clones, with roughly 90% of them counted one time only. Less than 3.5% of the sample is in the top ten clones.

Its CDR3 holds 12 amino acids, cysteine through phenylalanine. CDR3 DNA only is kept here, 36 bases in frame from base 1. CDR1 and CDR2 are read off the germline V gene as SNHLY and FYNNEI. V is pared back by 11 bases and J by 3 bases, with 11 bases lying between the germline termini. The source material was CD4+ T cells from blood, sampled before liver transplant. This TCR was recovered from a human donor who received a liver transplant. The rearrangement joined TRBV2 to TRBJ2-1; the D call could be TRBD1 or TRBD2, with each sharing 5 bases. CDR3 protein: CAGGVYYNEQFF. The sequenced DNA is TGTGCCGGGGGAGTTTACTACAATGAGCAGTTCTTC. Outside the CDR3, residues come from the reference TRBV2 and TRBJ2-1 proteins, so the full variable domain is: EPEVTQTPSHQVTQMGQEVILRCVPISNHLYFYWYRQILGQKVEFLVSFYNNEISEKSEIFDDQFSVERPDGSNFTLKIRSTKLEDSAMYFCAGGVYYNEQFFGPGTRLTVL.